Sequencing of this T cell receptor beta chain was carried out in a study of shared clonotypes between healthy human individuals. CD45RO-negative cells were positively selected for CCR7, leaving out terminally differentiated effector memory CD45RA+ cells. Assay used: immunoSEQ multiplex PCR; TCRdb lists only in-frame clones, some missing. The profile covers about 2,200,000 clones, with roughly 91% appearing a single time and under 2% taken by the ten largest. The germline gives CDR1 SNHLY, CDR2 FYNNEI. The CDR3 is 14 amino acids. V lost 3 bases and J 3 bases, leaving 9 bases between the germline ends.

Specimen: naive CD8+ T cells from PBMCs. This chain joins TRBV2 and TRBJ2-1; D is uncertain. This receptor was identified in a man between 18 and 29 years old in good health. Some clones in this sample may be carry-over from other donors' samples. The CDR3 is CASSDLSRYNEQFF. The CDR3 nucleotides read TGTGCCAGCAGTGACTTGAGTCGCTACAATGAGCAGTTCTTC.